This TCR beta chain was obtained from a study of blood T cell repertoires in COVID-19. Overall study: Samples taken during acute and convalescent COVID-19 were collected in the United States, Italy and Spain. T cells, B-cell-depleted T cells, or PBMCs provided the cDNA or gDNA that served as material.

Per the original data handling: From reference gene primer amplification, estimates of nucleated cell counts were derived. Assay used: immunoSEQ multiplex PCR; TCRdb lists only in-frame clones, some missing. That table furnishes V, J and clone size, whereas the DNA furnished D and trimming. This table has 65,000 to 80,000 clones, approximately 88% appearing once. The CDR3 contains 16 residues. After removal of 2 bases from V and 4 bases from J, the junction contained 4 bases not matched to a gene. In germline, CDR1 is MNHEY, CDR2 SVGAGI. This clonotype originated in a man between 45 and 60 years old with active COVID-19. The sequenced material came from peripheral blood. V is TRBV6-5 and J is TRBJ2-1, with 11 bases identical to TRBD2. The CDR3 reads CASSYAGTSGYNEQFF. The CDR3 DNA follows: TGTGCCAGCAGTTACGCCGGGACTAGCGGTTACAATGAGCAGTTCTTC.